This T cell receptor (beta chain) stems from a study of molecular identifiers for immune sequencing clone quantification. Study results and caveats: Highly expanded clone sizes could end up underestimated if a barcode were shared by identical TCR molecules.

The CDR3 contains 12 residues. V lost 7 bases, J lost 4 bases, and 10 bases lay in between. CDR1 is SNHLY, CDR2 FYNNEI, per germline. Each library that profiled naive CD8 cells came from roughly 20,000 to 1,000,000 sorted cells with 10%, 30% or 50% RNA. TCRdb re-derived calls from the PCR reads in MiXCR, one entry per CDR3 protein. Of under 650,000 distinct CDR3 sequences listed, 20% are singletons. This clonotype was detected ten times or more. Its specificity is unknown. Sequenced material: naive CD8+ T cells from blood, with Jurkat cell RNA spiked in. The subset was: FACS-sorted CD8+CD4-CCR7+CD45RA+ naive T cells. This chain joins TRBV2 and TRBJ1-1; possibly TRBD1 for D (5 bases). The TCR comes from a human donor in good health. Some libraries in this study had Jurkat cell RNA spiked in. CDR3 sequence reads: CASMVGGTEAFF. In DNA form, the CDR3 reads TGTGCCAGCATGGTGGGGGGCACTGAAGCTTTCTTT. Combining the CDR3 with reference TRBV2 and TRBJ1-1 gives the whole variable domain EPEVTQTPSHQVTQMGQEVILRCVPISNHLYFYWYRQILGQKVEFLVSFYNNEISEKSEIFDDQFSVERPDGSNFTLKIRSTKLEDSAMYFCASMVGGTEAFFGQGTRLTVV.